The rows below give T cell receptor beta chains drawn from one sample of a study of response to subunit inactivated influenza vaccine. Using its own MiXCR run on the RT-PCR reads, TCRdb lists one record per CDR3 protein. In the table there are about 580,000 distinct CDR3 sequences, 14% of which are singletons. The starting material was PBMCs from blood, obtained about 12 days after vaccination. Receptor source: a middle-aged man who received an inactivated influenza vaccine. Each CDR3 is given with its conserved first and last residue. A D gene is named only where the DNA matches it firmly. Expanded clones get a size class; other rows say once, few or many, or leave the size out.

cdr3_nt: TGTGCCAGCAGCTTAGTACAGGGGTACCCAGATACGCAGTATTTT; cdr3_aa: CASSLVQGYPDTQYF; v_call: TRBV7-9; d_call: TRBD1; j_call: TRBJ2-3; clone_size: few
cdr3_nt: TGTGCCAGCAGCCACTCGATTCCTTTCGCCACAGATACGCAGTATTTT; cdr3_aa: CASSHSIPFATDTQYF; v_call: TRBV7-2; d_call: .; j_call: TRBJ2-3; clone_size: .
cdr3_nt: TGTGCCAGCAGGAAACAAGAGACCCAGTACTTC; cdr3_aa: CASRKQETQYF; v_call: TRBV7-2; d_call: .; j_call: TRBJ2-5; clone_size: few
cdr3_nt: TGCGCCAGCAGCGAAGGACAGGGGGGTAACACTGAAGCTTTCTTT; cdr3_aa: CASSEGQGGNTEAFF; v_call: TRBV5-1; d_call: TRBD1; j_call: TRBJ1-1; clone_size: many
cdr3_nt: TGTGCCAGCAGCCACTCTAGCACAGATACGCAGTATTTT; cdr3_aa: CASSHSSTDTQYF; v_call: TRBV27; d_call: .; j_call: TRBJ2-3; clone_size: .
cdr3_nt: TGTGCCAGCAACCGAGCGGGAGTCGTGGATGAGCAGTTCTTC; cdr3_aa: CASNRAGVVDEQFF; v_call: TRBV6-1; d_call: TRBD2; j_call: TRBJ2-1; clone_size: few
cdr3_nt: TGTGCCAGCATCCTGCGAGTGGTGGGCACTGAAGCTTTCTTT; cdr3_aa: CASILRVVGTEAFF; v_call: TRBV5-6; d_call: .; j_call: TRBJ1-1; clone_size: few
cdr3_nt: TGTGCCGGCAGCCCAAGGTTGGGGACAGGGAGATCTGGGGCCAACGTCCTGACTTTC; cdr3_aa: CAGSPRLGTGRSGANVLTF; v_call: TRBV11-1; d_call: TRBD1; j_call: TRBJ2-6; clone_size: once
cdr3_nt: TGTGCCAGCAGCCTCGCCCTACTCCGTGCCGATGAGCAGTTCTTC; cdr3_aa: CASSLALLRADEQFF; v_call: TRBV7-2; d_call: .; j_call: TRBJ2-1; clone_size: .
cdr3_nt: TGCGCCAGCAGCTTGGGGCCTGACAGGCACAATGAGCAGTTCTTC; cdr3_aa: CASSLGPDRHNEQFF; v_call: TRBV5-1; d_call: .; j_call: TRBJ2-1; clone_size: .
cdr3_nt: TGCAGCGTTGAAGAGTTAGGTGGGGAGTTCTTC; cdr3_aa: CSVEELGGEFF; v_call: TRBV29-1; d_call: .; j_call: TRBJ2-1; clone_size: few
cdr3_nt: TGTGCCAGCAGCTTAGTTTTCGGGGGTTTATCCTACAATGAGCAGTTCTTC; cdr3_aa: CASSLVFGGLSYNEQFF; v_call: TRBV7-2; d_call: .; j_call: TRBJ2-1; clone_size: few
cdr3_nt: TGTGCCTGGAGCGCGCAATCTGGGGCCAACGTCCTGACTTTC; cdr3_aa: CAWSAQSGANVLTF; v_call: TRBV30; d_call: .; j_call: TRBJ2-6; clone_size: .
cdr3_nt: TGTGCCAGCAGTTTGATCCACCGCTCTGGAAACACCATATATTTT; cdr3_aa: CASSLIHRSGNTIYF; v_call: TRBV6-2/TRBV6-3; d_call: .; j_call: TRBJ1-3; clone_size: few
cdr3_nt: TGTGCCAGCAGCCAGGGACAGGTTTTTACGGGATACGAGCAGTACTTC; cdr3_aa: CASSQGQVFTGYEQYF; v_call: TRBV11-2; d_call: TRBD1; j_call: TRBJ2-7; clone_size: .
cdr3_nt: TGTGCCAGCGGAACAGGGGAAAGGGAGCAGTACTTC; cdr3_aa: CASGTGEREQYF; v_call: TRBV2; d_call: TRBD1; j_call: TRBJ2-7; clone_size: .
cdr3_nt: TGTGCCAGCAGCTTCACCCTAGCGGTTAGCACAGATACGCAGTATTTT; cdr3_aa: CASSFTLAVSTDTQYF; v_call: TRBV11-2; d_call: TRBD2; j_call: TRBJ2-3; clone_size: .
cdr3_nt: TGTGCCAGCAGCTTGTCCCCTTTCTTTGAGAATGAGCAGTTCTTC; cdr3_aa: CASSLSPFFENEQFF; v_call: TRBV5-5; d_call: .; j_call: TRBJ2-1; clone_size: many
cdr3_nt: TGCAGTGCTAGAGGTCTGTACGAAGCTTTCTTT; cdr3_aa: CSARGLYEAFF; v_call: TRBV20-1; d_call: .; j_call: TRBJ1-1; clone_size: .
cdr3_nt: TGTGCCAGCAGCACGCCCTTGGACAGGCTCCCCTACGAGCAGTACTTC; cdr3_aa: CASSTPLDRLPYEQYF; v_call: TRBV7-9; d_call: TRBD1; j_call: TRBJ2-7; clone_size: .
cdr3_nt: TGTGCCACCAGCAGAGTGCGGGCGGCTAACTATGGCTACACCTTC; cdr3_aa: CATSRVRAANYGYTF; v_call: TRBV15; d_call: .; j_call: TRBJ1-2; clone_size: .
cdr3_nt: TGCGCCAGCAGCCAAGGCGGCCGAGGAAATCTAAACACTGAAGCTTTCTTT; cdr3_aa: CASSQGGRGNLNTEAFF; v_call: TRBV4-3; d_call: .; j_call: TRBJ1-1; clone_size: few